The sequence of this T cell receptor (beta chain) was determined in a study of T-cell reconstitution after alpha-beta-depleted transplantation in children. It was with unique molecular identifiers that the TCRbeta library was prepared. Each CDR3 protein is one row after TCRdb ran MiXCR on the PCR reads. The table shows some 48,000 distinct CDR3 sequences, with under 6% occurring only once. Study-wide points: At one year after transplant, newly produced T cells mostly accounted for T-cell counts and diversity. By about two months after transplant, alpha-beta T cells reportedly arose from several hundred graft clones that had expanded.

From germline, CDR1 is DFQATT and CDR2 SNEGSKA (reference sequence). Trimming removed 6 bases from V and 2 bases from J, with 9 bases in between. The CDR3 covers 12 residues. This clonotype was counted many times. Its antigen remains unidentified. The sample here was PBMCs, mostly from graft donor cells, taken 60 days after TCRalphabeta/CD19-depleted stem cell transplant. The clonotype comes from a female patient between 2 and 15 years old who had a stem cell transplant for aplastic anemia, so the T cells may come from the graft donor. This sequence joins TRBV20-1 and TRBJ2-3; TRBD1 might be the D (5 bases). CDR3: CSAEGATDTQYF. CDR3 bases: TGCAGTGCGGAAGGGGCCACAGATACGCAGTATTTT.